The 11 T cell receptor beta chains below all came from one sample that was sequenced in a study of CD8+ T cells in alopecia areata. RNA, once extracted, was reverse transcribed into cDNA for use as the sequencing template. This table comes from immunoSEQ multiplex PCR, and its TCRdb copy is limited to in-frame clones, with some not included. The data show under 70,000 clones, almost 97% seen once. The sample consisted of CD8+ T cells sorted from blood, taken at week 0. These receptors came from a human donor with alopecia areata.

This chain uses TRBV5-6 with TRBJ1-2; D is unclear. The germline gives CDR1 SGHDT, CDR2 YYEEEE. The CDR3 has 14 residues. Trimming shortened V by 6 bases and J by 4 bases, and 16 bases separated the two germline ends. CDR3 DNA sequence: TGTGCCAGCACCCCCAGTGGGGTTCTCTATGGCTACACCTTC. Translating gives CASTPSGVLYGYTF.

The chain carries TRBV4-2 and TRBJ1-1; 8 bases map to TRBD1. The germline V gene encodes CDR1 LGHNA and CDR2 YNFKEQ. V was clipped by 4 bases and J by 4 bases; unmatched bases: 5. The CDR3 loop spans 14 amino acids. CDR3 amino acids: CASSRSDRGTEAFF. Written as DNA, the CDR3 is TGTGCCAGCAGCCGATCAGACAGGGGCACTGAAGCTTTCTTT.

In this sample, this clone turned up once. The CDR3 sequence is CASSFGTSYEQYF. CDR3 coding DNA: TGTGCCAGCAGCTTCGGGACATCCTACGAGCAGTACTTC. V usage is TRBV5-6 and J usage is TRBJ2-7, with D perhaps TRBD1 (6 bases). The germline V gene has CDR1 SGHDT and CDR2 YYEEEE. The CDR3 length is 13 residues. V gave up 2 bases and J gave up 1 base, with 7 bases separating them.

The CDR3 DNA is TGTGCCAGCAGCGCGGACAGGGGAAGCGGGGAGCTGTTTTTT. Protein product: CASSADRGSGELFF. The chain links TRBV9 to TRBJ2-2; 9 positions match TRBD1. This CDR3 spans 14 amino acids. Trimming took 3 bases from V and 7 from J; bases not matched to a gene: 4. Germline CDR1 and CDR2: SGDLS and YYNGEE.

CDR3 loop: CASSQDPTDTQYF. The DNA of the CDR3 is TGCGCCAGCAGCCAAGACCCCACAGATACGCAGTATTTT. The chain couples TRBV4-3 to TRBJ2-3; no reliable D call. Germline lookup yields CDR1 LGHNA and CDR2 YSLEER. V lost 0 bases and J 2 bases, leaving 3 bases between the germline ends. This CDR3 is 13 amino acids long.

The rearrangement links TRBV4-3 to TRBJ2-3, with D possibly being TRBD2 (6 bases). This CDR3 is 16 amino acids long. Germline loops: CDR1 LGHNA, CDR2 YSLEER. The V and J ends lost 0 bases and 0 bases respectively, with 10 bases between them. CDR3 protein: CASSQDGSTSTDTQYF. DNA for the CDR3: TGCGCCAGCAGCCAAGACGGGAGTACTAGCACAGATACGCAGTATTTT.

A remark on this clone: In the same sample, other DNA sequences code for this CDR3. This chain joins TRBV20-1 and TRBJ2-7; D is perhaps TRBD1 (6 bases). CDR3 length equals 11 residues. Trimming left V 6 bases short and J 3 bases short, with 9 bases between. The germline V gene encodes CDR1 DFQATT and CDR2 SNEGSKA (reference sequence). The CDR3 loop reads CSAIQGYEQYF. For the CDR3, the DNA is TGCAGTGCCATACAGGGCTACGAGCAGTACTTC.

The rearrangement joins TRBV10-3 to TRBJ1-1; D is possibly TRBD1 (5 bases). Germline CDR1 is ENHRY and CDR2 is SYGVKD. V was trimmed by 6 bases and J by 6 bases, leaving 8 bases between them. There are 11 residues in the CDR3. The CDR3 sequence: CAIRLGAEAFF. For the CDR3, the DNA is TGTGCCATCAGGCTGGGGGCTGAAGCTTTCTTT.

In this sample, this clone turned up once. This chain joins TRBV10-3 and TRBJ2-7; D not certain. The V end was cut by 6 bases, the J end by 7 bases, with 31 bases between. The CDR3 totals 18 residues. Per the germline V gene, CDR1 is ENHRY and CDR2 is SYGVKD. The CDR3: CAIRGMPQSTGPQEEQYF. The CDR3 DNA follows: TGTGCCATCAGGGGGATGCCCCAATCCACGGGCCCCCAGGAAGAGCAGTACTTC.

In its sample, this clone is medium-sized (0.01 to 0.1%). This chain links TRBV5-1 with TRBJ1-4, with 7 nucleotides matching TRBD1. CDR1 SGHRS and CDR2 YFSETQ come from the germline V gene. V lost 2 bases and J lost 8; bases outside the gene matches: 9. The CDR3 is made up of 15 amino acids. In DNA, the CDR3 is TGCGCCAGCAGCTTACTGGGACAGCCGATAGAAAAACTGTTTTTT. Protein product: CASSLLGQPIEKLFF.

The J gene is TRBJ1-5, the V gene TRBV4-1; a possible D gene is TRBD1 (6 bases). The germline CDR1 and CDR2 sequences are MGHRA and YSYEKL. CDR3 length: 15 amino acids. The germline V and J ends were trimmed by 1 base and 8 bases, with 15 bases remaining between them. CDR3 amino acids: CASSQGVGRGEPQHF. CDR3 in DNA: TGCGCCAGCAGCCAAGGGGTGGGCAGGGGTGAGCCCCAGCATTTT.